This TCR beta chain is from a study of cytomegalovirus exposure and HLA in healthy donors. Study-wide points: CMV serostatus was the sole immune exposure data available. Relative to equally common others, HLA-associated TCR beta chains showed greater clonal expansion in a later analysis. Investigators reported 150 to 200 TCR beta chains as tied to cytomegalovirus.

The study ran its PCR with 60 Vbeta and 13 Jbeta primers. Original analysis: Counted up in a later analysis, unique TCR beta chains came to some 80 million, with around 10 million shared. Some clones are missing from TCRdb's copy, which holds only in-frame ones; the method was immunoSEQ multiplex PCR. V and J calls and clone size come straight from that table; D and trimming were deduced from the DNA. The sample lists approximately 45,000 clones, approximately 72% occurring once. About this clone itself: As yet, its antigen is unknown.

CDR1 is KGHSH, CDR2 LQKENI, per germline. The V end was cut by 2 bases, the J end by 3 bases, with 10 bases between. The CDR3 length is 14 residues. The chain recombines TRBV18 with TRBJ1-1; tentative D call: TRBD1 (5 bases). The source material was PBMCs. The clonotype was recovered from a young woman in good health and CMV-seronegative. Here the CDR3 reads CASSPSGGDTEAFF. The CDR3 DNA is TGTGCCAGCTCACCATCGGGGGGGGACACTGAAGCTTTCTTT. Complete variable domain (other parts from reference TRBV18 and TRBJ1-1): NAGVMQNPRHLVRRRGQEARLRCSPMKGHSHVYWYRQLPEEGLKFMVYLQKENIIDESGMPKERFSAEFPKEGPSILRIQQVVRGDSAAYFCASSPSGGDTEAFFGQGTRLTVV.